A single TCR beta chain is shown here with its context. Its antigen is not identified. This sample was included in a study of siplizumab effects on memory and regulatory T cells. Regarding the study as a whole: The diversity of naive T cells seemed greater than that of memory cells, and their alloresponse contribution seemed major. A significant reduction in alloreactive sequences traceable to unstimulated CD4+ memory cells was produced by siplizumab.

Per sample, about 10^5 TCR templates underwent assay. Method: immunoSEQ multiplex PCR; TCRdb's copy keeps in-frame clones and lacks some. Counted here are about 120,000 clones, around 93% occurring once; the ten biggest clones make up over 0.15%. CDR1 and CDR2 (germline): GTSNPN, SVGIG (reference sequence). The CDR3 has 15 amino acids. Between the trimmed V and J ends, which lost 3 bases and 0 bases, there was a span of 9 bases. The receptor comes from a human donor in good health. The gene calls are TRBV30 and TRBJ1-6; D not resolved. Sequencing input: non-Treg CD4+ T cells sorted from blood. This CDR3 reads CAWSLQSSYNSPLHF. The CDR3 DNA sequence: TGTGCCTGGAGCTTACAGAGCTCCTATAATTCACCCCTCCACTTT.